This record concerns one T cell receptor (beta chain) sequence. Per the original data handling: Researchers report that nucleated cell counts were estimated from reference gene primer amplification. Sequencing was performed with immunoSEQ multiplex PCR; in TCRdb, only in-frame clones are kept and a portion is missing. D and trimming were read from the DNA, whereas the V and J calls and clone size are those reported in that table. The sample carries under 250,000 clones, around nine tenths recorded once. This record comes from a study of blood T cell repertoires in COVID-19. Study summary: Samples came from the United States, Italy and Spain, spanning acute and convalescent COVID-19. T cells, B-cell-depleted T cells, or PBMCs supplied cDNA or gDNA.

The CDR3 runs 16 residues. Trimming removed 1 base from V and 3 bases from J; junction bases left unmatched: 4. Germline loops: CDR1 LGHNA, CDR2 YNFKEQ. Sequenced: peripheral blood. The J gene is TRBJ2-3, the V gene TRBV4-2; 10 nucleotides agree with TRBD2. The origin of this receptor is a woman aged 55-69 years who had recovered from COVID-19. CDR3 protein: CASSQAAGLATDTQYF. The CDR3 DNA is TGTGCCAGCAGCCAAGCCGCGGGACTAGCGACAGATACGCAGTATTTT.